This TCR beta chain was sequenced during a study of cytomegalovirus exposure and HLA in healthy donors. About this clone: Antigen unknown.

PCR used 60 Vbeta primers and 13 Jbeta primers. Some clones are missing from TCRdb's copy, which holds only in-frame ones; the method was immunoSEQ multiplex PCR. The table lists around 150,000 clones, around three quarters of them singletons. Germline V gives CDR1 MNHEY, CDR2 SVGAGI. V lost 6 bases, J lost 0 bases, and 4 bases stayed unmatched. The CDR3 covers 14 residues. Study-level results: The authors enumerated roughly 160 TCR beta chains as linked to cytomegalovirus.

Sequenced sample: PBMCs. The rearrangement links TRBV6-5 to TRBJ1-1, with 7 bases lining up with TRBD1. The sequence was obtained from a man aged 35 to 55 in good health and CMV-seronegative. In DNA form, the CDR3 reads TGTGCCAGCAGGTCAGGGGGACTGAACACTGAAGCTTTCTTT. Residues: CASRSGGLNTEAFF.